The following is a TCR beta chain sequence with its context. Its antigen is currently unknown. The record originates from a study of cytomegalovirus exposure and HLA in healthy donors. Study conclusions and caveats: CMV serostatus was the only recorded immune exposure for donors. Rare TCR sequences dominated, though some public TCRs recurred in many donors.

The J segment lost 5 bases and the V segment lost 5 bases, leaving 4 bases of the junction unmatched. CDR3 length: 13 residues. Germline V gene sequence: CDR1 SGHTA, CDR2 FQGNSA. The study ran its PCR with 60 Vbeta and 13 Jbeta primers. Produced via immunoSEQ multiplex PCR; TCRdb's table is partial and in-frame only. The repertoire holds around 67,000 clones, with less than 80% as singletons. The sequence derives from a woman in her 50s in good health and CMV-seronegative. J is TRBJ1-2 and V is TRBV7-2; TRBD1 agrees at 8 bases. Sequencing was carried out using PBMCs. CDR3 coding DNA: TGTGCCAGCAGCCCGAGACAGGGGTATGGCTACACCTTC. Translating it yields CASSPRQGYGYTF.